These 26 T cell receptor beta chains originate from one sample sequenced in a study of Tregs in tolerant kidney transplant recipients. Assay: immunoSEQ multiplex PCR; the TCRdb copy retains only in-frame clones and omits some. The sample yields tens of thousands of clones, roughly nine tenths seen once. Source: CD4+ T cells from blood, taken before the transplant. The receptors come from a human donor who received a combined kidney and bone marrow transplant.

The chain recombines TRBV28 with TRBJ2-7; D is unresolved. V dropped 9 bases and J dropped 4 bases, with 19 bases sitting between them. This CDR3 region has 14 residues. In germline, CDR1 is MDHEN, CDR2 SYDVKM. CDR3 in DNA: TGTGCCAGTTATTCCCCAGGCATTAATTACGAGCAGTACTTC. Protein product: CASYSPGINYEQYF. Filled out from reference TRBV28 and TRBJ2-7, the complete variable domain reads DVKVTQSSRYLVKRTGEKVFLECVQDMDHENMFWYRQDPGLGLRLIYFSYDVKMKEKGDIPEGYSVSREKKERFSLILESASTNQTSMYLCASYSPGINYEQYFGPGTRLTVT.

This chain connects TRBV13 to TRBJ2-7, with D perhaps TRBD2 (5 bases). Trimming stripped 1 base from V and 7 bases from J, with 8 bases between. Germline CDR1 PRHDT, CDR2 FYEKMQ (reference sequence). The CDR3 has 12 residues. The CDR3 loop reads CASSLDPGEQYF. DNA of the CDR3: TGTGCCAGCAGCTTAGACCCGGGGGAGCAGTACTTC. Complete variable domain (other parts from reference TRBV13 and TRBJ2-7): AAGVIQSPRHLIKEKRETATLKCYPIPRHDTVYWYQQGPGQDPQFLISFYEKMQSDKGSIPDRFSAQQFSDYHSELNMSSLELGDSALYFCASSLDPGEQYFGPGTRLTVT.

V is TRBV9 and J is TRBJ2-7, with 9 nucleotides matching TRBD1. V shed 2 bases, J shed 2 bases, and the junction held 5 bases outside the gene matches. This CDR3 spans 15 amino acids. The germline V gene encodes CDR1 SGDLS and CDR2 YYNGEE. The CDR3 spells CASSVGTGTTYEQYF. In nucleotides, the CDR3 is TGTGCCAGCAGCGTGGGGACAGGGACAACCTACGAGCAGTACTTC.

The V gene is TRBV11-2, the J gene TRBJ1-2; TRBD1 aligns across 7 bases. Germline lookup yields CDR1 SGHAT and CDR2 FQNNGV. This CDR3 has 15 residues. V lost 5 bases to trimming and J lost 7 bases; unmatched junction nucleotides: 13. As DNA, the CDR3 is TGTGCCAGCAGCCCCATGCGACAGGGTTCGGCTGGCTACACCTTC. Translation gives CASSPMRQGSAGYTF.

This sequence joins TRBV7-8 and TRBJ2-2; TRBD1 agrees at 8 bases. The CDR3 contains 15 residues. Trimming took 5 bases from V and 3 from J; bases not matched to a gene: 5. The V gene's germline CDR1 is SGHVS and CDR2 FQNEAQ. The CDR3 DNA reads TGTGCCAGCAGCATGCAGGGGGCGGACACCGGGGAGCTGTTTTTT. It translates to CASSMQGADTGELFF.

In DNA form, the CDR3 reads TGTGCCAGCAGTGCCAAATCAGGAGGCACGACCTATGGCTACACCTTC. As protein: CASSAKSGGTTYGYTF. The chain couples TRBV28 to TRBJ1-2; D unclear. Trimming shortened V by 5 bases and J by 4 bases, and 20 bases separated the two germline ends. Germline loops: CDR1 MDHEN, CDR2 SYDVKM. This CDR3 is built from 16 residues.

The genes are TRBV9 and TRBJ2-2; a possible D gene is TRBD2 (6 bases). Germline lookup yields CDR1 SGDLS and CDR2 YYNGEE. V was cut by 5 bases and J by 1 base, with 15 bases left in between. CDR3 length: 16 residues. CDR3: CASSPHGSRNTGELFF. CDR3 sequence (DNA): TGTGCCAGCAGTCCCCACGGGAGTCGGAACACCGGGGAGCTGTTTTTT.

The rearrangement joins TRBV27 to TRBJ1-1, with TRBD1 matching over 7 bases. This CDR3 spans 13 amino acids. V trimming: 6 bases; J trimming: 6 bases; junction bases outside the gene matches: 7. Germline-derived CDR1 and CDR2 are MNHEY and SMNVEV (reference sequence). Here the CDR3 reads CASRRQGTPEAFF. The CDR3 DNA sequence: TGTGCCAGCAGACGACAGGGCACCCCTGAAGCTTTCTTT.

The rearrangement joins TRBV5-4 to TRBJ2-1, with TRBD1 identical over 8 bases. The CDR3 has 16 amino acids. Trimming removed 4 bases from V and 1 base from J; junction bases left unmatched: 7. Germline V gene lookup returns CDR1 SGHNT and CDR2 YYREEE (reference sequence). CDR3 in DNA: TGTGCCAGCAGCGGAACAGGGGGGAGGTCCTACAATGAGCAGTTCTTC. This gives the protein CASSGTGGRSYNEQFF.

J is TRBJ1-5 and V is TRBV27; weak D call: TRBD1 (6 bases). Germline V gene data show CDR1 as MNHEY and CDR2 as SMNVEV (reference sequence). This CDR3 region has 17 residues. The V and J ends lost 6 bases and 3 bases respectively, with 21 bases between them. The DNA of the CDR3 is TGTGCCAGCAGCCCCCTCCCTGGACAGCCGATCAATCAGCCCCAGCATTTT. Its translation: CASSPLPGQPINQPQHF.

The chain has TRBV7-3 and TRBJ2-1; 9 bases are a match to TRBD2. Germline assignment: CDR1 SGHTA and CDR2 FQGTGA. The CDR3 has 15 amino acids. J was trimmed by 9 bases and V by 2 bases; bases with no gene match: 8. CDR3 sequence (DNA): TGTGCCAGCAGCTTAGTTGGGACTAGCAATCTTGAGCAGTTCTTC. It translates to CASSLVGTSNLEQFF. The variable domain in full, completed from reference TRBV7-3 and TRBJ2-1, reads GAGVSQTPSNKVTEKGKYVELRCDPISGHTALYWYRQSLGQGPEFLIYFQGTGAADDSGLPNDRFFAVRPEGSVSTLKIQRTERGDSAVYLCASSLVGTSNLEQFFGPGTRLTVL.

The CDR3 DNA reads TGCGCCAGCCGTGGACTAGCGGGAGTAGGTGAGACCCAGTACTTC. This gives the protein CASRGLAGVGETQYF. V is TRBV5-1 and J is TRBJ2-5; 13 nucleotides match TRBD2. Germline CDR1 SGHRS, CDR2 YFSETQ. This CDR3 contains 15 residues. V lost 7 bases to trimming and J lost 5 bases; unmatched junction nucleotides: 8.

The chain couples TRBV29-1 to TRBJ1-1; 7 nucleotides align to TRBD1. This CDR3 has 13 residues. The germline CDR1 and CDR2 sequences are SQVTM and ANQGSEA. Trimming removed 5 bases from V and 1 base from J; junction bases left unmatched: 4. The CDR3 sequence: CSVNRDRNTEAFF. The CDR3 DNA follows: TGCAGCGTTAACCGGGACAGGAACACTGAAGCTTTCTTT. The full variable domain, with the rest looked up from reference TRBV29-1 and TRBJ1-1, is SAVISQKPSRDICQRGTSLTIQCQVDSQVTMMFWYRQQPGQSLTLIATANQGSEATYESGFVIDKFPISRPNLTFSTLTVSNMSPEDSSIYLCSVNRDRNTEAFFGQGTRLTVV.

The chain is built from TRBV20-1 and TRBJ2-7, with a tentative D call TRBD2 (5 bases). This CDR3 contains 11 residues. V was pared by 6 bases and J by 6 bases, with 12 bases between. Per germline, CDR1 DFQATT and CDR2 SNEGSKA (reference sequence). As DNA, the CDR3 is TGCAGTGCCCTCGGCGGGTCCGAGCAGTACTTC. Translated, it gives CSALGGSEQYF.

This clone was recorded once. The chain employs TRBV28 and TRBJ1-3, with TRBD1 matching 7 bases. The V gene's germline CDR1 is MDHEN and CDR2 SYDVKM. The CDR3 extends over 14 amino acids. Trimming took 2 bases from V and 7 from J; bases not matched to a gene: 5. CDR3 sequence: CASSLSQGGNTIYF. CDR3 coding DNA: TGTGCCAGCAGTTTAAGTCAGGGGGGCAACACCATATATTTT.

V gene TRBV7-2 combines with J gene TRBJ2-1; D remains unclear. Trimming took 5 bases from V and 9 from J, leaving 2 bases between them. The germline V gene has CDR1 SGHTA and CDR2 FQGNSA. This CDR3 spans 9 amino acids. The CDR3 DNA reads TGTGCCAGCAGCCGTGAGCAGTTCTTC. This gives the protein CASSREQFF. Looking up the rest from reference TRBV7-2 and TRBJ2-1 gives the full variable domain: GAGVSQSPSNKVTEKGKDVELRCDPISGHTALYWYRQSLGQGLEFLIYFQGNSAPDKSGLPSDRFSAERTGGSVSTLTIQRTQQEDSAVYLCASSREQFFGPGTRLTVL.

The chain recombines TRBV29-1 with TRBJ1-1, with unresolved D. Germline CDR1 and CDR2: SQVTM and ANQGSEA. Trimming shortened V by 4 bases and J by 3 bases, and 15 bases separated the two germline ends. This CDR3 is 14 amino acids long. The CDR3 loop is CSVGAVLWDTEAFF. In DNA form, the CDR3 reads TGCAGCGTTGGGGCCGTTCTATGGGACACTGAAGCTTTCTTT.

The gene calls are TRBV5-1 and TRBJ1-1; tentative D call: TRBD1 (5 bases). Trimming took 2 bases from V and 3 from J, leaving 20 bases between them. CDR1 and CDR2 (germline): SGHRS, YFSETQ. This CDR3 contains 17 residues. Here the CDR3 DNA reads TGCGCCAGCAGCTTCTCGCGCCCATTGACAGATTACACTGAAGCTTTCTTT. Protein product: CASSFSRPLTDYTEAFF.

J is TRBJ2-5 and V is TRBV5-8, with D maybe TRBD2 (6 bases). The CDR3 covers 13 residues. Germline V gene sequence: CDR1 SGHTS, CDR2 YDEGEE. Trimming shortened V by 4 bases and J by 4 bases, and 11 bases separated the two germline ends. CDR3 in DNA: TGTGCCAGCAGCGGAGGGAGAGGAGAGACCCAGTACTTC. This translates into CASSGGRGETQYF. The variable domain in full, completed from reference TRBV5-8 and TRBJ2-5, reads EAGVTQSPTHLIKTRGQQATLRCSPISGHTSVYWYQQALGLGLQFLLWYDEGEERNRGNFPPRFSGRQFPNYSSELNVNALELEDSALYLCASSGGRGETQYFGPGTRLLVL.

This clone was recorded a few times. The chain links TRBV4-3 to TRBJ2-2, with 7 bases identical to TRBD1. V was clipped by 1 base and J by 6 bases; unmatched bases: 2. Germline CDR1 and CDR2: LGHNA and YSLEER. This CDR3 has 14 residues. Here the CDR3 reads CASSQGQGSGELFF. The CDR3 region has the DNA TGCGCCAGCAGCCAAGGACAGGGTTCCGGGGAGCTGTTTTTT.

The chain links TRBV28 to TRBJ2-4; a weak D match, TRBD1 (6 bases). Germline CDR1 reads MDHEN; CDR2 reads SYDVKM. There are 12 residues in the CDR3. Between the trimmed V and J ends, which lost 3 bases and 15 bases, there was a span of 15 bases. This CDR3 is CASSFLRDTLYF. CDR3 nucleotide sequence: TGTGCCAGCAGTTTCCTCCGGGACACCCTGTACTTC.

The chain carries TRBV9 and TRBJ2-7; 7 bases map to TRBD2. Germline V CDR1 and CDR2: SGDLS, YYNGEE. The V and J ends lost 4 bases and 2 bases, in that order; junction bases with no gene match: 12. The CDR3 has 16 residues. The CDR3 DNA sequence: TGTGCCAGCAGCCCAGCCCTAGCGGACGATACCTACGAGCAGTACTTC. This gives the protein CASSPALADDTYEQYF. The complete variable domain, with remaining parts taken from reference TRBV9 and TRBJ2-7, reads DSGVTQTPKHLITATGQRVTLRCSPRSGDLSVYWYQQSLDQGLQFLIQYYNGEERAKGNILERFSAQQFPDLHSELNLSSLELGDSALYFCASSPALADDTYEQYFGPGTRLTVT.

The chain couples TRBV5-1 to TRBJ2-7, with TRBD2 identical over 7 bases. This CDR3 comprises 15 residues. Per germline, CDR1 SGHRS and CDR2 YFSETQ. J was trimmed by 2 bases and V by 1 base; bases with no gene match: 6. Here the CDR3 reads CASSLRPSGAYEQYF. The CDR3 DNA follows: TGCGCCAGCAGCTTGCGTCCGAGCGGGGCCTACGAGCAGTACTTC.

Notes on this clone: Other DNA sequences from this sample encode an identical CDR3 as well. The chain combines TRBV2 with TRBJ2-2; 7 positions match TRBD1. CDR1 is SNHLY, CDR2 FYNNEI, per germline. V dropped 2 bases and J dropped 1; count of bases not matched to a gene: 1. The CDR3 totals 15 residues. This CDR3 is CASSERTGNTGELFF. The CDR3 DNA is TGTGCCAGCAGTGAAAGGACAGGGAACACCGGGGAGCTGTTTTTT.

The V call is TRBV5-1, the J call TRBJ1-4; possible D gene TRBD1, 6 bases. The V end was cut by 2 bases, the J end by 7 bases, with 12 bases between. Germline CDR1 reads SGHRS; CDR2 reads YFSETQ. The CDR3 is 14 residues long. For the CDR3, the DNA is TGCGCCAGCAGCTTTGCAGGGGCGGGTGAAAAACTGTTTTTT. It is translated as CASSFAGAGEKLFF.

The V gene is TRBV7-3, the J gene TRBJ2-7; D is perhaps TRBD2 (7 bases). Germline lookup yields CDR1 SGHTA and CDR2 FQGTGA. With 5 bases removed from V and 3 bases from J, the gap between germline ends came to 11 bases. The CDR3 spans 13 residues. The CDR3 DNA is TGTGCCAGCAGCGAGGGGGGGGGCTACGAGCAGTACTTC. Protein: CASSEGGGYEQYF. Full variable domain (remainder filled in from reference TRBV7-3 and TRBJ2-7): GAGVSQTPSNKVTEKGKYVELRCDPISGHTALYWYRQSLGQGPEFLIYFQGTGAADDSGLPNDRFFAVRPEGSVSTLKIQRTERGDSAVYLCASSEGGGYEQYFGPGTRLTVT.